Listed here are 20 T cell receptor beta chains from one sample, sequenced in a study of blood T cell repertoires in COVID-19. Measured with immunoSEQ multiplex PCR; TCRdb has only the in-frame clones, and not every one. The sample contains under 200,000 clones, around 80% of which appear only once. Specimen: peripheral blood. The receptors shown here come from an older man with active or convalescent COVID-19.

The V gene is TRBV9, the J gene TRBJ2-5; D gene unclear. This CDR3 is built from 15 residues. In germline, CDR1 is SGDLS, CDR2 YYNGEE. Trimming cost V 4 bases and J 1 base, with 14 bases left between them. CDR3: CASSKTNGVQETQYF. In DNA form, the CDR3 reads TGTGCCAGCAGCAAGACCAACGGAGTCCAAGAGACCCAGTACTTC.

The chain links TRBV30 to TRBJ1-2; D perhaps matches TRBD1 (6 bases). Looked up from germline, CDR1 is GTSNPN and CDR2 is SVGIG (reference sequence). Trimming pared 6 bases from V and 6 bases from J, leaving 20 bases between. There are 14 residues in the CDR3. CDR3 sequence: CACNTGQWMDGYTF. CDR3 DNA: TGTGCCTGCAACACAGGGCAGTGGATGGATGGCTACACCTTC.

This clone occurred a few times. The V and J genes are TRBV7-3 and TRBJ2-1, with D perhaps TRBD2 (6 bases). Germline values: CDR1 SGHTA, CDR2 FQGTGA. V lost 3 bases to trimming and J lost 13 bases, with 13 bases between them. This CDR3 spans 12 amino acids. The CDR3 loop reads CASSFLRGTQFF. CDR3 DNA: TGTGCCAGCAGCTTCCTCCGGGGGACTCAGTTCTTC.

V gene TRBV9 combines with J gene TRBJ1-2; 7 nucleotides line up with TRBD1. The junction had 19 bases not matched to a gene; V was cut back by 4 bases and J by 7 bases. Germline V gene lookup returns CDR1 SGDLS and CDR2 YYNGEE. The CDR3 has 17 amino acids. In nucleotides, the CDR3 is TGTGCCAGCAGCCGGTATGCCTCCGGGACAGAAGTTCGTGGCTACACCTTC. Encoded protein: CASSRYASGTEVRGYTF.

The rearrangement joins TRBV5-6 to TRBJ2-1; possible D gene TRBD2, 5 bases. CDR1 SGHDT and CDR2 YYEEEE come from the germline V gene. This CDR3 region has 15 residues. V was pared by 1 base and J by 2 bases, with 10 bases between. CDR3 nucleotide sequence: TGTGCCAGCAGCTTGCGAGGGTTTGCCTACAATGAGCAGTTCTTC. The encoded protein is CASSLRGFAYNEQFF.

The CDR3 region has the DNA TGTGCCAGCAGCTCCGGGACTATGAGGGAGACCCAGTACTTC. Protein sequence: CASSSGTMRETQYF. This chain uses TRBV7-2 with TRBJ2-5; 7 nucleotides match TRBD2. V shed 4 bases, J shed 5 bases, and the junction held 7 bases outside the gene matches. The germline V gene has CDR1 SGHTA and CDR2 FQGNSA. CDR3 length: 14 residues.

Here the CDR3 DNA reads TGTGCCAGCAGTTACTCGATATCAACCCCGAGGAACTATGGCTACACCTTC. This encodes CASSYSISTPRNYGYTF. This chain connects TRBV6-2 or TRBV6-3 to TRBJ1-2; D remains ambiguous. Germline V gene data show CDR1 as MNHEY and CDR2 as SVGEGT. Trimming cost V 0 bases and J 2 bases, with 16 bases left between them. The CDR3 consists of 17 residues.

CDR3 sequence: CASSPALARLAKNIQYF. CDR3 nucleotide sequence: TGTGCCAGCAGCCCCGCTCTAGCCCGGTTAGCCAAAAACATTCAGTACTTC. The rearrangement links TRBV5-6 to TRBJ2-4; the D gene is possibly TRBD2 (5 bases). The V end lost 4 bases, the J end lost 0 bases, and 17 bases lay between the germline ends. CDR3 length: 17 amino acids. Germline CDR1 is SGHDT and CDR2 is YYEEEE.

The CDR3 here is CSASSAGEGTGELFF. The CDR3 DNA sequence: TGCAGTGCTAGTTCGGCGGGAGAAGGCACCGGGGAGCTGTTTTTT. The chain employs TRBV20-1 and TRBJ2-2; 7 bases fit TRBD2. This CDR3 has 15 amino acids. CDR1 is DFQATT and CDR2 is SNEGSKA in the germline V gene (reference sequence). After removal of 3 bases from V and 4 bases from J, the junction contained 8 bases not matched to a gene.

V is TRBV14 and J is TRBJ1-4, with a weak D call TRBD1 (6 bases). V lost 1 base and J lost 7, with 13 bases in between. Looked up from germline, CDR1 is SGHDN and CDR2 is FVKESK. The CDR3 sequence is 15 residues long. This chain's CDR3 is CASSQGGPVFEKLFF. The CDR3 nucleotides read TGTGCCAGCAGCCAAGGGGGGCCAGTATTTGAAAAACTGTTTTTT.

The J gene is TRBJ1-6, the V gene TRBV3-1 (or the pseudogene TRBV3-2), with 7 bases that match TRBD1. V lost 5 bases and J lost 10; bases outside the gene matches: 8. The CDR3 runs 14 residues. The germline V gene encodes CDR1 LGHDT and CDR2 YNNKEL (reference sequence). CDR3 in DNA: TGTGCCAGCAGCAACAGACAGGGCTCGTCACCCCTCCACTTT. Residues: CASSNRQGSSPLHF.

This clone was counted a single time. The rearrangement uses TRBV9 and TRBJ1-2; 7 bases align to TRBD1. The CDR3 totals 15 residues. Germline CDR1 reads SGDLS; CDR2 reads YYNGEE. With V trimmed by 1 base and J by 2 bases, 5 bases remained unmatched. Here the CDR3 reads CASSVLTTGNYGYTF. As DNA, the CDR3 is TGTGCCAGCAGCGTACTAACGACAGGGAACTATGGCTACACCTTC.

In its sample, this clone was seen a few times. This rearrangement joins TRBV29-1 to TRBJ1-4; D gene uncertain. Per the germline V gene, CDR1 is SQVTM and CDR2 is ANQGSEA. V lost 7 bases and J 0 bases, leaving 9 bases between the germline ends. The CDR3 covers 13 residues. The CDR3 bases are TGCAGCGCTAAGGGAGCAACTAATGAAAAACTGTTTTTT. Amino acid sequence: CSAKGATNEKLFF.

V gene TRBV7-2 combines with J gene TRBJ2-3, with 7 bases lining up with TRBD1. CDR1 and CDR2 from the germline V gene are SGHTA and FQGNSA. V was pared by 5 bases and J by 4 bases, with 6 bases of the junction left unmatched. CDR3 length: 14 residues. CDR3: CASSLGTVPDTQYF. The CDR3 DNA sequence: TGTGCCAGCAGCCTTGGGACAGTTCCAGATACGCAGTATTTT.

V and J are TRBV3-1 (or the pseudogene TRBV3-2) and TRBJ1-6, with D possibly being TRBD1 (6 bases). Germline V gene sequence: CDR1 LGHDT, CDR2 YNNKEL (reference sequence). This CDR3 has 14 residues. Deletions cut 0 bases from V and 10 bases from J, with 10 bases between. CDR3 protein: CASSQDTGSSPLHF. The CDR3 DNA sequence: TGTGCCAGCAGCCAAGATACAGGGTCCTCACCCCTCCACTTT.

The chain has TRBV12-3 or TRBV12-4 and TRBJ1-2; D might be TRBD1 (5 bases). The CDR3 extends over 12 amino acids. V shed 8 bases and J shed 8 bases, with 15 bases lying between them. In nucleotides, the CDR3 is TGTGCCAGCGGTGGGGCTACACGAGGCTACACCTTC. The encoded protein is CASGGATRGYTF.

The chain links TRBV5-1 to TRBJ1-1; 7 bases fit TRBD1. The V and J ends lost 1 base and 6 bases, in that order; junction bases with no gene match: 6. Looked up from germline, CDR1 is SGHRS and CDR2 is YFSETQ. This CDR3 is 14 amino acids long. CDR3 bases: TGCGCCAGCAGCTTGAATAGGCAGGGGGCTGAAGCTTTCTTT. Its translation is CASSLNRQGAEAFF.

The chain has TRBV18 and TRBJ1-3; 10 bases align to TRBD1. The V gene's germline CDR1 is KGHSH and CDR2 LQKENI. The CDR3 extends over 16 amino acids. Trimming at V came to 4 bases and at J to 2 bases, leaving 5 bases not matched to a gene. The CDR3 bases are TGTGCCAGCTCACTTTCTGGACAGGGGGCTGGAAACACCATATATTTT. It is translated as CASSLSGQGAGNTIYF.

This clone appeared a single time. The chain employs TRBV20-1 and TRBJ2-3; a possible D gene is TRBD2 (5 bases). Trimming took 4 bases from V and 2 from J, leaving 10 bases between them. This CDR3 is 13 amino acids long. Germline CDR1 and CDR2: DFQATT and SNEGSKA (reference sequence). CDR3 DNA sequence: TGCAGTGCTAATGAGGAGGTCACAGATACGCAGTATTTT. Protein: CSANEEVTDTQYF.

The chain combines TRBV15 with TRBJ2-3; no reliable D call. This CDR3 comprises 15 residues. V lost 0 bases to trimming and J lost 9 bases, with 16 bases between them. CDR1 and CDR2 (germline): LNHNV, YYDKDF (reference sequence). CDR3 coding DNA: TGTGCCACCAGCAGAGATCCCACCGGAGATCAGACGCAGTATTTT. Its translation: CATSRDPTGDQTQYF.